This TCR beta chain is drawn from a study of control samples from healthy donors and cancer patients. The CDR3 is 13 residues long. The germline V gene encodes CDR1 MNHEY and CDR2 SMNVEV (reference sequence). Deletions cut 3 bases from V and 6 bases from J, with 12 bases between. The protocol was immunoSEQ multiplex PCR, while the TCRdb copy is restricted to in-frame clones and leaves out a portion. The profile covers some 99,000 clones, with 90% appearing a single time and 4% to 5.5% taken by the ten largest. This TCR was sampled from a human donor in good health. The donor label of this sample is uncertain. The rearrangement joins TRBV27 to TRBJ2-7; D is unclear. The source material was blood. CDR3 sequence: CASSFSPLGEQYF. CDR3 in DNA: TGTGCCAGCAGTTTTTCCCCATTGGGCGAGCAGTACTTC.